Listed here are 26 T cell receptor beta chains from one sample, sequenced in a study of response to subunit inactivated influenza vaccine. TCRdb called the RT-PCR reads again in MiXCR, with one record for every CDR3 protein. The sample yields some 800,000 distinct CDR3 sequences, about 20% seen once. The sample was PBMCs from blood, taken roughly 5 days after vaccination. These receptors were collected from a man aged 50-60 years who received an inactivated influenza vaccine.

This clonotype was found many times. The chain uses TRBV18 and TRBJ2-7, with D possibly being TRBD1 or TRBD2 (7 bases each). This CDR3 has 15 amino acids. Germline V CDR1 and CDR2: KGHSH, LQKENI. Trimming took 3 bases from V and 2 from J, leaving 14 bases between them. Here the CDR3 reads CASSPTGRGTYEQYF. The DNA of the CDR3 is TGTGCCAGCTCACCGACAGGGCGGGGGACCTACGAGCAGTACTTC.

As for this clonotype: The junction and the germline gene differ at one end; a read error may be behind it. This chain uses TRBV2 with TRBJ2-3; D is possibly TRBD2 (7 bases). In germline, CDR1 is SNHLY, CDR2 FYNNEI. This CDR3 has 18 residues. CDR3 DNA sequence: TGTACCAGCAGTTTAGAGGGGGTAGCGGGCTCTAGCACAGATACGCAGTATTTT. The encoded protein is CTSSLEGVAGSSTDTQYF.

The rearrangement uses TRBV7-9 and TRBJ2-1; D possibly matches TRBD1 or TRBD2 (5 bases each). The V gene's germline CDR1 is SEHNR and CDR2 FQNEAQ (reference sequence). The CDR3 extends over 13 amino acids. Trimming shortened V by 3 bases and J by 10 bases, and 13 bases separated the two germline ends. The CDR3 loop is CASSFALRGEQFF. CDR3 DNA sequence: TGTGCCAGCAGCTTCGCCCTACGGGGCGAGCAGTTCTTC.

The V call is TRBV6-2 or TRBV6-3, the J call TRBJ2-7; 7 nucleotides line up with TRBD2. The trim removed 4 bases at V and 7 bases at J, leaving 10 bases unmatched. Germline values: CDR1 MNHEY, CDR2 SVGEGT. The CDR3 spans 14 residues. The CDR3 loop is CASSFGTREREQYF. The CDR3 DNA reads TGTGCCAGCAGTTTCGGGACGCGGGAGAGGGAGCAGTACTTC.

The chain combines TRBV7-9 with TRBJ1-2; no clear D gene. The CDR3 has 13 residues. Germline V gene lookup returns CDR1 SEHNR and CDR2 FQNEAQ (reference sequence). Deletions cut 6 bases from V and 8 bases from J, with 16 bases between. The DNA for the CDR3 is TGTGCCAGCAGTTCCCGGGCCGCTGGCGGCTACACCTTC. Protein sequence: CASSSRAAGGYTF.

This clonotype was observed a few times. The chain combines TRBV19 with TRBJ2-6; D call uncertain. Looked up from germline, CDR1 is LNHDA and CDR2 is SQIVND (reference sequence). This CDR3 is 15 amino acids long. V lost 1 base to trimming and J lost 0 bases, with 4 bases between them. This CDR3 reads CASSIARSGANVLTF. The CDR3 DNA is TGTGCCAGTAGTATAGCACGCTCTGGGGCCAACGTCCTGACTTTC.

A few counts support this clonotype. The chain has TRBV20-1 and TRBJ2-1; weak D call: TRBD1 (6 bases). The V and J ends lost 0 bases and 3 bases respectively, with 12 bases between them. The CDR3 consists of 15 residues. The germline CDR1 and CDR2 sequences are DFQATT and SNEGSKA (reference sequence). The CDR3 DNA is TGCAGTGCTAGAGATCGGGCCAGGGGCTACAATGAGCAGTTCTTC. Amino acid sequence: CSARDRARGYNEQFF.

This clonotype has only a few counts. V and J are TRBV15 and TRBJ2-5, with D unclear. Trimming left V 1 base short and J 4 bases short, with 10 bases between. Germline assignment: CDR1 LNHNV and CDR2 YYDKDF (reference sequence). CDR3 length: 14 residues. DNA for the CDR3: TGTGCCACCAGCAGAGGGGGATCGACAGAGACCCAGTACTTC. This translates into CATSRGGSTETQYF.

The V call is TRBV6-1, the J call TRBJ2-1, with 13 bases matching TRBD2. Unmatched junction bases numbered 6, after V lost 6 bases and J lost 4 bases. Germline CDR1 MNHNS, CDR2 SASEGT. The CDR3 is 16 amino acids. The CDR3 spells CASSGLAGVRYNEQFF. CDR3 nucleotides: TGTGCCAGCAGCGGACTAGCGGGAGTTCGGTACAATGAGCAGTTCTTC.

This clonotype was observed a few times. CDR3 coding DNA: TGTGCTAGTGGTTTGGACCCGGGACAGGGGTCCGGGGAGCTGTTTTTT. Its protein is CASGLDPGQGSGELFF. The chain carries TRBV12-5 and TRBJ2-2; 10 bases fit TRBD1. Germline V gene lookup returns CDR1 LGHNT and CDR2 FRNRAP. Trimming took 1 base from V and 6 from J; bases not matched to a gene: 5. The CDR3 covers 16 residues.

The rearrangement joins TRBV6-5 to TRBJ2-7; 7 nucleotides agree with TRBD1. Germline V CDR1 and CDR2: MNHEY, SVGAGI. Losses at the gene ends were 6 bases for V and 0 bases for J; bases not matched to a gene: 11. This CDR3 is 16 amino acids long. The CDR3 spells CASSYVDRVGSYEQYF. The CDR3 nucleotides are TGTGCCAGCAGCTACGTCGACAGGGTAGGCTCCTACGAGCAGTACTTC.

This clonotype was observed a handful of times. The chain employs TRBV7-2 and TRBJ2-3; D remains unclear. Germline CDR1 reads SGHTA; CDR2 reads FQGNSA. V was shortened by 1 base and J by 6 bases, with 11 bases between the two germline ends. This CDR3 has 14 amino acids. The CDR3 DNA is TGTGCCAGCAGCTTAGAGGCCGAAGGGGATACGCAGTATTTT. It translates to CASSLEAEGDTQYF.

J is TRBJ2-3 and V is TRBV18; D tentatively fits TRBD1 or TRBD2 (5 bases each). The V gene lost 3 bases and the J gene lost 7 bases, with 17 bases spanning the gap. Germline V gives CDR1 KGHSH, CDR2 LQKENI. The CDR3 is 15 residues long. CDR3 sequence: CASSPTPGTGNTQYF. Written as DNA, the CDR3 is TGTGCCAGCTCACCGACCCCCGGGACCGGGAATACGCAGTATTTT.

This sequence joins TRBV19 and TRBJ2-7; TRBD1 matches 9 bases. Germline-derived CDR1 and CDR2 are LNHDA and SQIVND (reference sequence). The V and J ends lost 4 bases and 3 bases, in that order; junction bases with no gene match: 7. This CDR3 is built from 15 residues. Here the CDR3 DNA reads TGTGCCAGTAGTAGGACCCCGACAGGGGGCTACGAGCAGTACTTC. Amino acid sequence: CASSRTPTGGYEQYF.

This clonotype was recorded many times. At one boundary the junction diverges from the germline segment, which might be a read error. The chain employs TRBV5-1 and TRBJ2-3, with D maybe TRBD1 (6 bases). The CDR3 length is 14 residues. Germline values: CDR1 SGHRS, CDR2 YFSETQ. CDR3 amino acids: CASSLAQGPDTQYF. The CDR3 nucleotides read TGTGCCAGCAGCTTAGCTCAGGGGCCAGATACGCAGTATTTT.

In its sample, this clonotype was seen once. The chain couples TRBV7-9 to TRBJ1-2; possible D gene TRBD1, 6 bases. V dropped 5 bases and J dropped 6 bases, with 16 bases sitting between them. The CDR3 has 14 amino acids. Per germline, CDR1 SEHNR and CDR2 FQNEAQ (reference sequence). CDR3 residues: CASSPQTGANGYTF. The CDR3 nucleotides are TGTGCCAGCAGCCCGCAGACAGGAGCAAATGGCTACACCTTC.

This clonotype appeared many times. This chain uses TRBV5-1 with TRBJ2-1, with 11 bases matching TRBD2. Germline CDR1 SGHRS, CDR2 YFSETQ. The CDR3 spans 15 residues. Losses at the gene ends were 0 bases for V and 5 bases for J; bases not matched to a gene: 1. The DNA for the CDR3 is TGCGCCAGCAGCTTGGGGGGACTAGCGGACAATGAGCAGTTCTTC. Translated, it gives CASSLGGLADNEQFF.

This clonotype was observed a handful of times. The rearrangement uses TRBV4-3 and TRBJ2-7; D might be TRBD2 (6 bases). The CDR3 spans 16 residues. With 4 bases removed from V and 2 bases from J, the gap between germline ends came to 18 bases. Per the germline V gene, CDR1 is LGHNA and CDR2 is YSLEER. The CDR3 DNA sequence: TGCGCCAGCAGCCCCTGGACCGGGACTCCTGCCTACGAGCAGTACTTC. It codes for CASSPWTGTPAYEQYF.

The rearrangement joins TRBV5-1 to TRBJ1-1; D gene uncertain. Trimming pared 4 bases from V and 2 bases from J, leaving 12 bases between. This CDR3 comprises 14 residues. The germline gives CDR1 SGHRS, CDR2 YFSETQ. CDR3 in DNA: TGCGCCAGCAGCCCCTTTCATGCTAACACTGAAGCTTTCTTT. It codes for CASSPFHANTEAFF.

V is TRBV6-1 and J is TRBJ2-7; a weak D match, TRBD2 (7 bases). The CDR3 is made up of 15 amino acids. The V and J ends lost 6 bases and 7 bases respectively, with 22 bases between them. CDR1 is MNHNS and CDR2 is SASEGT in the germline V gene. The DNA of the CDR3 is TGTGCCAGCAGAGAGTTAGCGCGGGGGCCGGGGGAGCAGTACTTC. Translation gives CASRELARGPGEQYF.

This clonotype turned up a few times. The V gene is TRBV20-1, the J gene TRBJ2-1; no definite D call. With 3 bases removed from V and 6 bases from J, the gap between germline ends came to 9 bases. Per the germline V gene, CDR1 is DFQATT and CDR2 is SNEGSKA (reference sequence). The CDR3 is 12 residues long. The CDR3: CSASWLANEQFF. CDR3 bases: TGCAGTGCTAGTTGGTTGGCCAATGAGCAGTTCTTC.

This chain links TRBV20-1 with TRBJ2-1; TRBD2 might be the D (5 bases). With 6 bases removed from V and 7 bases from J, the gap between germline ends came to 16 bases. Per the germline V gene, CDR1 is DFQATT and CDR2 is SNEGSKA (reference sequence). The CDR3 sequence is 13 residues long. The CDR3 is CSAKVGSENEQFF. CDR3 bases: TGCAGTGCGAAGGTCGGTAGCGAAAATGAGCAGTTCTTC.

The rearrangement links TRBV20-1 to TRBJ1-1; 9 nucleotides align to TRBD1. The CDR3 has 15 amino acids. The V gene end was trimmed by 0 bases and the J gene end by 6 bases; junction bases not matched to a gene: 8. Germline CDR1 DFQATT, CDR2 SNEGSKA (reference sequence). DNA for the CDR3: TGCAGTGCTAGAGATTGGACAGGGGTTGTTTCTGAAGCTTTCTTT. Translating gives CSARDWTGVVSEAFF.

The V call is TRBV5-1, the J call TRBJ2-4, with D uncertain. The CDR3 consists of 17 residues. Germline values: CDR1 SGHRS, CDR2 YFSETQ. Trimming removed 4 bases from V and 0 bases from J, with 17 bases in between. Written as DNA, the CDR3 is TGCGCCAGCAGCCGTTGGTCGAGTATAGGAGCCAAAAACATTCAGTACTTC. Translated: CASSRWSSIGAKNIQYF.

This clonotype was found a few times. V gene TRBV4-3 combines with J gene TRBJ2-5; TRBD2 might be the D (5 bases). Germline CDR1 reads LGHNA; CDR2 reads YSLEER. There are 15 residues in the CDR3. V lost 0 bases and J 7 bases, leaving 15 bases between the germline ends. CDR3 sequence (DNA): TGCGCCAGCAGCCAAGAACTGGGAACGGCGGGGACCCAGTACTTC. Protein product: CASSQELGTAGTQYF.

The CDR3 is CATSRGPRGFSYEQYF. CDR3 coding DNA: TGTGCCACCAGCAGAGGCCCCAGGGGATTCTCCTACGAGCAGTACTTC. This rearrangement joins TRBV15 to TRBJ2-7, with D possibly TRBD1 on 6 matching bases. The length of the CDR3 is 16 residues. Germline V lookup: CDR1 LNHNV, CDR2 YYDKDF (reference sequence). The germline V and J ends were trimmed by 1 base and 0 bases, with 13 bases remaining between them.